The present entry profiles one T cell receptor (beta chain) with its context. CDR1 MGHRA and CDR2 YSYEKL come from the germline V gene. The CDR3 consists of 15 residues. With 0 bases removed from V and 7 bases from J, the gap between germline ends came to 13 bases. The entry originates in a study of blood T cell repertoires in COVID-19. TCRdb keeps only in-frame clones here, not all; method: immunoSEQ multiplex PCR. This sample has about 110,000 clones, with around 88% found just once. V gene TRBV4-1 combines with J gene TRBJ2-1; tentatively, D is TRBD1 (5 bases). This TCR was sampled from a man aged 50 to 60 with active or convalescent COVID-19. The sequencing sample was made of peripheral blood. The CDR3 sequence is CASSQEYRRKNEQFF. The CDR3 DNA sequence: TGCGCCAGCAGCCAAGAGTACAGGCGGAAAAATGAGCAGTTCTTC.